Shown below are 27 T cell receptor beta chains from a single sample sequenced in a study of T cells in Graves' hyperthyroidism and ophthalmopathy. TCR beta CDR3 sequences were amplified from RNA transcripts. The TCR CDR3 first-round RT-PCR relied on the HTBI primer set. Via MiXCR, TCRdb re-called the multiplex PCR reads, giving one row per CDR3 protein. The top ten clones hold around four fifths of a sample with a few hundred thousand distinct CDR3 sequences, approximately 25% of them seen once. The sequenced sample was blood. Receptors originate from a middle-aged man with Graves' hyperthyroidism.

The V gene is TRBV5-8, the J gene TRBJ2-1, with unresolved D. The CDR3 is made up of 18 amino acids. Trimming left V 4 bases short and J 0 bases short, with 20 bases between. Germline CDR1 SGHTS, CDR2 YDEGEE. CDR3: CASSPDLFGRGSYNEQFF. The CDR3 DNA is TGTGCCAGCAGCCCGGACCTGTTTGGCAGAGGCTCCTACAATGAGCAGTTCTTC.

The rearrangement joins TRBV6-2 or TRBV6-3 to TRBJ1-3; D not certain. The CDR3 is 17 residues long. V shed 0 bases and J shed 0 bases, with 12 bases lying between them. Germline V gene data show CDR1 as MNHEY and CDR2 as SVGEGT. The DNA of the CDR3 is TGTGCCAGCAGTTACTCGAGTCCGGGCCACTCTGGAAACACCATATATTTT. This codes for CASSYSSPGHSGNTIYF.

The chain uses TRBV20-1 and TRBJ1-4; D is possibly TRBD1 (6 bases). The CDR3 consists of 13 residues. The V gene lost 3 bases and the J gene lost 7 bases, with 12 bases spanning the gap. Looked up from germline, CDR1 is DFQATT and CDR2 is SNEGSKA (reference sequence). This chain's CDR3 is CSASIQGSEKLFF. The CDR3 DNA follows: TGCAGTGCTAGCATACAGGGAAGTGAAAAACTGTTTTTT.

The chain employs TRBV19 and TRBJ2-7, with TRBD2 matching 13 bases. Germline V lookup: CDR1 LNHDA, CDR2 SQIVND (reference sequence). CDR3 length: 16 amino acids. With V trimmed by 3 bases and J by 6 bases, 8 bases remained unmatched. CDR3: CASSIVTSGRLSEQYF. The CDR3 nucleotides are TGTGCCAGTAGTATTGTGACTAGCGGGAGGCTTAGCGAGCAGTACTTC.

This clonotype was found a few times. The CDR3 here is CASSANPTGRNGYTF. In DNA, the CDR3 is TGTGCCAGCAGCGCGAACCCTACAGGGAGGAATGGCTACACCTTC. V gene TRBV6-2 or TRBV6-3 combines with J gene TRBJ1-2; D is perhaps TRBD1 (6 bases). CDR3 length equals 15 residues. Trimming left V 6 bases short and J 6 bases short, with 20 bases between. From germline, CDR1 is MNHEY and CDR2 SVGEGT.

This chain connects TRBV7-3 to TRBJ2-6; 9 bases map to TRBD1. This CDR3 is 18 amino acids long. Germline V gene data show CDR1 as SGHTA and CDR2 as FQGTGA. V shed 2 bases and J 0 bases; nucleotides not matched to a gene: 5. The CDR3 loop reads CASSLWGTGPSGANVLTF. The CDR3 DNA sequence: TGTGCCAGCAGCTTATGGGGGACAGGGCCCTCTGGGGCCAACGTCCTGACTTTC.

The table lists this clonotype with a few counts. The chain uses TRBV29-1 and TRBJ1-2, with TRBD1 matching over 8 bases. Germline assignment: CDR1 SQVTM and CDR2 ANQGSEA. Germline trimming cut 0 bases from V and 7 bases from J; bases unmatched to any gene: 4. The CDR3 consists of 13 residues. For the CDR3, the DNA is TGCAGCGTTGAAGATGGACAGGGTGGTGGCTACACCTTC. Translation gives CSVEDGQGGGYTF.

This clonotype was counted at least ten times. The chain couples TRBV5-1 to TRBJ2-1; D possibly corresponds to TRBD2 (6 bases). Germline V gene data show CDR1 as SGHRS and CDR2 as YFSETQ. The CDR3 extends over 12 amino acids. The ends were cut back, 4 bases at V and 8 bases at J, with 10 bases in the middle. CDR3 region: CASSPPSDEQFF. The CDR3 bases are TGCGCCAGCAGCCCGCCTAGCGATGAGCAGTTCTTC.

A note on this clonotype: A read error is possible here, since a much larger clone lies one base away. V is TRBV12-3 or TRBV12-4 and J is TRBJ1-1; the match to TRBD1 covers 9 bases. The CDR3 has 15 amino acids. V dropped 0 bases and J dropped 1; count of bases not matched to a gene: 0. The CDR3 bases are TGTGCCAGCAGTTTAGCGGACAGGGGGAACACTGAAGCTTTCTTT. It yields the protein CASSLADRGNTEAFF.

The rearrangement links TRBV7-2 to TRBJ2-7, with TRBD1 identical over 7 bases. Germline V lookup: CDR1 SGHTA, CDR2 FQGNSA. The CDR3 covers 16 residues. V trimming: 5 bases; J trimming: 3 bases; junction bases outside the gene matches: 13. CDR3: CASSPTGARLLYEQYF. DNA for the CDR3: TGTGCCAGCAGCCCCACAGGGGCCCGACTTCTCTACGAGCAGTACTTC.

This chain links TRBV5-1 with TRBJ1-2; a possible D gene is TRBD1 (6 bases). V was clipped by 4 bases and J by 4 bases, with 14 bases between them. Germline-derived CDR1 and CDR2 are SGHRS and YFSETQ. The CDR3 extends over 14 amino acids. The CDR3 here is CASSPIDRLYGYTF. In nucleotides, the CDR3 is TGCGCCAGCAGCCCCATAGACAGGCTCTATGGCTACACCTTC.

In nucleotides, the CDR3 is TGTGCCAGCAGATTGCCGGGACAGGGAAAAGAGACCCAGTACTTC. As protein: CASRLPGQGKETQYF. This chain joins TRBV7-9 and TRBJ2-5; 9 bases fit TRBD1. Germline V gene sequence: CDR1 SEHNR, CDR2 FQNEAQ (reference sequence). The CDR3 loop spans 15 amino acids. Trimming at V came to 6 bases and at J to 3 bases, leaving 8 bases not matched to a gene.

The J gene is TRBJ1-2, the V gene TRBV12-5; 9 bases align to TRBD1. V gave up 6 bases and J gave up 8 bases; unmatched junction bases: 7. The germline V gene has CDR1 LGHNT and CDR2 FRNRAP. The CDR3 extends over 13 amino acids. CDR3 loop: CASGVIGTGGYTF. The CDR3 DNA sequence: TGTGCTAGTGGAGTAATCGGGACAGGGGGCTACACCTTC.

This clonotype has just a few counts. The J gene is TRBJ2-1, the V gene TRBV6-4; D gene ambiguous. Germline assignment: CDR1 MRHNA and CDR2 SNTAGT. Trimming removed 2 bases at V and 7 bases at J, with 3 bases between. The CDR3 extends over 11 amino acids. The CDR3, as DNA: TGTGCCAGCAGTGACGGAAATGAGCAGTTCTTC. Residues: CASSDGNEQFF.

This clonotype has more than one count but fewer than ten. J is TRBJ2-3 and V is TRBV20-1; the D is unclear. CDR3 length: 11 amino acids. The germline V and J ends were trimmed by 6 bases and 6 bases, with 10 bases remaining between them. The V gene's germline CDR1 is DFQATT and CDR2 SNEGSKA (reference sequence). CDR3 coding DNA: TGCAGTGCAGTAGCTTCTGATACGCAGTATTTT. Translation: CSAVASDTQYF.

Many counts were recorded for this clonotype. CDR3: CASSLSAGSYEQYF. In DNA form, the CDR3 reads TGTGCCAGCAGTTTATCGGCGGGGTCCTACGAGCAGTACTTC. The gene calls are TRBV12-3 or TRBV12-4 and TRBJ2-7; tentative D call: TRBD2 (6 bases). The V and J ends lost 2 bases and 1 base respectively, with 9 bases between them. This CDR3 has 14 amino acids.

This clonotype appeared a few times. The chain has TRBV27 and TRBJ2-3, with D unclear. Trimming took off 0 bases at V and 6 bases at J, with 7 bases between the two ends. Germline CDR1 MNHEY, CDR2 SMNVEV (reference sequence). CDR3 length equals 13 residues. CDR3 nucleotide sequence: TGTGCCAGCAGTTTATCGCCAGCGGATACGCAGTATTTT. Its protein is CASSLSPADTQYF.

This clonotype was seen a handful of times. The chain recombines TRBV28 with TRBJ1-2, with D unclear. Germline loops: CDR1 MDHEN, CDR2 SYDVKM. V was pared by 6 bases and J by 0 bases, with 5 bases between. There are 12 residues in the CDR3. The CDR3 DNA sequence: TGTGCCAGCAGCACTACTAACTATGGCTACACCTTC. Amino acids: CASSTTNYGYTF.

This clonotype has ten or more counts. The rearrangement joins TRBV27 to TRBJ2-7; TRBD1 is a possible D gene (6 bases). This CDR3 has 15 residues. The V gene lost 0 bases and the J gene lost 2 bases, with 11 bases spanning the gap. The germline CDR1 and CDR2 sequences are MNHEY and SMNVEV (reference sequence). CDR3 nucleotide sequence: TGTGCCAGCAGTTTATCCCAGGGGATAGCCTACGAGCAGTACTTC. It encodes CASSLSQGIAYEQYF.

This CDR3 reads CASSLGAGGLHEQYF. CDR3 coding DNA: TGTGCCAGCAGTTTGGGGGCAGGGGGCCTCCACGAGCAGTACTTC. The V call is TRBV28, the J call TRBJ2-7; TRBD1 matches at 8 bases. The CDR3 runs 15 residues. The germline CDR1 and CDR2 sequences are MDHEN and SYDVKM. The V gene end was trimmed by 3 bases and the J gene end by 5 bases; junction bases not matched to a gene: 9.

V and J are TRBV19 and TRBJ1-5; 7 bases are shared with TRBD1. The CDR3 is made up of 15 amino acids. Germline-derived CDR1 and CDR2 are LNHDA and SQIVND (reference sequence). The ends lost 5 bases at V and 6 bases at J; junction bases unmatched: 10. The CDR3 bases are TGTGCCAGTAGTCAATCAGGGGGTCTCGGTCAGCCCCAGCATTTT. Translation gives CASSQSGGLGQPQHF.

This clonotype was seen a few times. V is TRBV3-1 and J is TRBJ2-1; 14 positions agree with TRBD2. Germline lookup yields CDR1 LGHDT and CDR2 YNNKEL (reference sequence). The CDR3 runs to 17 residues. V gave up 4 bases and J gave up 0 bases; unmatched junction bases: 2. The CDR3 coding sequence is TGTGCCAGCAGCCGGACTAGCGGGAGGATCTCCTACAATGAGCAGTTCTTC. This gives the protein CASSRTSGRISYNEQFF.

This sequence joins TRBV12-3 or TRBV12-4 and TRBJ2-7; 7 nucleotides line up with TRBD1. V shed 7 bases and J 1 base; nucleotides not matched to a gene: 7. CDR3 length equals 14 residues. CDR3 nucleotides: TGTGCCAGCAACACCGGGACAGCTTCCTACGAGCAGTACTTC. It is translated as CASNTGTASYEQYF.

V and J are TRBV7-2 and TRBJ2-1; 13 bases map to TRBD2. Per germline, CDR1 SGHTA and CDR2 FQGNSA. This CDR3 is built from 16 residues. V gave up 2 bases and J gave up 6 bases; unmatched junction bases: 4. DNA of the CDR3: TGTGCCAGCAGCTTAAGACTAGCGGGAGGTTTCAATGAGCAGTTCTTC. Protein sequence: CASSLRLAGGFNEQFF.

This clonotype has a handful of counts. This chain links TRBV7-3 with TRBJ2-2; TRBD1 matches 11 bases. V was clipped by 5 bases and J by 4 bases; unmatched bases: 3. The CDR3 consists of 15 residues. From germline, CDR1 is SGHTA and CDR2 FQGTGA. The CDR3 sequence is CASSRDRGGTGELFF. The CDR3, as DNA: TGTGCCAGCAGCCGGGACAGGGGGGGCACCGGGGAGCTGTTTTTT.

Note on this clonotype: The missing conserved phenylalanine or tryptophan at the end of this CDR3 makes a read error likely. J is TRBJ2-6 and V is TRBV5-6; the match to TRBD2 covers 7 bases. CDR3 length equals 12 residues. Germline CDR1 SGHDT, CDR2 YYEEEE. The CDR3 DNA reads TGTGCCAGCAGCTGCGGGGGCAACGTCCTGACTTGC. Translation: CASSCGGNVLTC.

The table lists this clonotype with a few counts. The V gene is TRBV7-2, the J gene TRBJ2-1; D might be TRBD1 or TRBD2, each matching 5 bases. This CDR3 is 12 amino acids long. Germline-derived CDR1 and CDR2 are SGHTA and FQGNSA. Trimming removed 2 bases at V and 8 bases at J, with 7 bases between. CDR3 residues: CASSLMGDEQFF. The CDR3, as DNA: TGTGCCAGCAGCTTAATGGGGGATGAGCAGTTCTTC.